Described below is a single T cell receptor beta chain sequence and its context. This clone appeared a few times. What antigen it recognizes has not been identified. Base-call qualities are not available, and no considerably larger clone is one nucleotide away. Enrolling through a virtual design, the prospective study's participants ranged in age from roughly 18 to 100 years and lived across 24 United States geographic areas. In the prospective study, cohorts were assigned on the basis of participant-reported clinical history obtained from a screening survey and a study questionnaire. For ImmuneRACE Cohort 3, a participant was defined as recovered based on two consecutive negative NP/OP PCR tests, clearance by a healthcare professional, or resolution of symptoms. Each participant in the prospective study had whole blood, serum and a nasopharyngeal or oropharyngeal swab collected by mobile phlebotomists. Prospective study participants could optionally give additional blood draws and questionnaires over an approximately two-month period. Blood samples from the prospective study were shipped frozen or at room temperature prior to DNA extraction.

TCRbeta CDR3 regions were amplified from genomic DNA by means of the immunoSEQ Assay, a bias-controlled multiplex PCR. The original pipeline was this. Nucleated cell counts per sample were estimated from amplification of reference gene primers within the assay. Sequence reads were collapsed and filtered to measure the absolute abundance of every unique TCRbeta CDR3 rearrangement. Productive Simpson clonality was computed per sample as the square root of Simpson's diversity index over productive rearrangements. TCRdb holds this immuneACCESS table with in-frame rearrangements only. Some clones are missing; in checked studies, unresolved V genes explain under half, and the rest has no known cause. Clone size and V and J calls were adopted from that table, with D and trimming inferred from the DNA. This sample comprises approximately 350,000 clones, 75% to 90% of them detected only once. About 1% of the sample is in the top ten clones.

Including the terminal cysteine and phenylalanine, the CDR3 comprises 15 residues. The CDR3 DNA has 45 bases and is translated from base 1. Ends trimmed: V by 3 bases, J by 6 bases; bases unmatched to a gene: 5. Reading the germline V gene (reference sequence) gives CDR1 SGHNT and CDR2 YYREEE. This sample is drawn from a study of blood T cell repertoires in COVID-19 (TCRdb year 2020). As for the study more broadly: Samples from collaborators originated in the United States, Italy and Spain and spanned both the acute and convalescent phases of COVID-19. A freely available public database, intended as a resource for researchers studying the immune response to SARS-CoV-2, is where the repertoires were released. Where available, HLA class I and class II types were taken from metadata supplied by the sample provider and were not determined by assay-based typing. The prospective study material was composed of cDNA or gDNA derived from T cells, B-cell-depleted T cells, or PBMCs. A de-identified subject ID, COVID-19 status, age in years and sex were almost always included in the sample metadata. The samples were drawn from two sources: the first 160 participants of the ongoing ImmuneRACE study, and 1,000 to 1,500 subjects contributed by 6 global collaborators. Subjects who had been exposed to COVID-19, were actively infected with it, or had recovered from it provided the deeply sampled blood TCRbeta repertoires that made up the dataset. Results the study describes overall, beyond this receptor: Clinical and demographic metadata were provided uncurated, with the amount varying by source and participant.

Sequencing was carried out using PBMCs or T cells enriched from blood (not recorded which). The TCR comes from a man between 18 and 35 years old who had recovered from COVID-19. The V gene is TRBV5-4 and the J gene is TRBJ2-1, with 11 bases matching TRBD1. The CDR3 region has the sequence CASSYGQGAINEQFF. The sequence in DNA is TGTGCCAGCAGCTACGGACAGGGGGCAATCAATGAGCAGTTCTTC.